This T cell receptor beta chain was captured by sequencing in a study of early T cells in non-severe SARS-CoV-2 infection. Looking at the study overall: Sequenced material consisted of bulk RNA (from unsorted whole blood), and chains were unpaired. Study outcomes and limitations: A preference for anti-spike CD8 responses marked VDJdb matching, which missed private and CD4 specificities.

Individual cDNA molecules received unique molecular identifiers. TCRdb processed the 5' RACE reads anew with MiXCR; each CDR3 protein has one entry. The sample shows about 64,000 distinct CDR3 sequences, roughly a sixth of them seen only once. In regard to this clonotype: The antigen is unknown.

This clonotype was sampled from an adult who was a healthcare worker with PCR-confirmed SARS-CoV-2 infection or an uninfected control (not recorded which). Sequences were derived from whole blood, sampled at baseline.

The CDR3 DNA reads TGTGCCTGGAGTGTAACGCGAGGGGAGCTGTTTTTT. It is translated as CAWSVTRGELFF. V usage is TRBV30 and J usage is TRBJ2-2; D unclear. The CDR3 is 12 residues long. Germline assignment: CDR1 GTSNPN and CDR2 SVGIG (reference sequence). The V gene lost 0 bases and the J gene lost 8 bases, with 7 bases spanning the gap.